This T cell receptor (beta chain) came from a study of blood T cell repertoires in COVID-19 (dated by TCRdb to the early 2020s). At the level of the whole study: Samples from collaborators originated in the United States, Italy and Spain and spanned both the acute and convalescent phases of COVID-19. The material from the prospective study consisted of cDNA or gDNA derived from T cells, B-cell-depleted T cells, or PBMCs. Deeply sampled blood TCRbeta repertoires from subjects exposed to, actively infected with, or recovered from COVID-19 were included in the dataset. The repertoires were released in a freely available public database intended as a resource for research on the immune response to SARS-CoV-2. Samples came from the ongoing ImmuneRACE study (first 160 participants) plus 1,254 subjects from 6 global collaborators. Sample metadata almost always included a de-identified subject ID, COVID-19 status, age in years and sex. Where available, HLA class I and class II types were obtained from metadata supplied by the sample provider rather than from assay-based typing. Paper-wide results and their limitations: The amount of clinical and demographic metadata varied by source and participant and was provided uncurated.

Its CDR3 holds 18 amino acids, cysteine through phenylalanine. Only the CDR3 DNA stays, 54 bases, in frame from base 1. Sequences SSHAT (CDR1) and FNYEAQ (CDR2) are obtained from the germline V gene (reference sequence). After removal of 5 bases from V and 0 bases from J, the junction retains 10 bases not matched to a gene. The table lists this clone with a few counts. Its antigen is unknown. No much larger clonotype is one base removed from it; base qualities were not supplied. The collaborating institutions used their own protocols to collect whole blood in K2EDTA tubes. For TCRbeta analysis, collaborators shipped samples in one of three forms: frozen whole blood, isolated PBMCs, or DNA extracted from either of those sample types. TCRbeta CDR3 regions were amplified from genomic DNA using the immunoSEQ Assay, a bias-controlled multiplex PCR. The authors processed their data as follows. The number of nucleated cells in each sample was estimated by amplification of reference gene primers within the assay. Sequence reads were collapsed and filtered to measure the absolute abundance of every unique TCRbeta CDR3 rearrangement. For each sample, productive Simpson clonality was calculated by taking the square root of Simpson's diversity index across productive rearrangements. Imported from immuneACCESS, the table was reduced by TCRdb to in-frame sequences with V and J called. These copies leave out some clones; in studies compared against another copy, an unresolved V gene accounts for under half, and the cause of the remainder is not known. That table gives V, J and clone size, and the DNA gave D and trimming. In this sample the table shows some 87,000 clones, 60% to 85% of which occur a single time. The ten largest clones take up more than 15% of the sample.

Source material: peripheral blood. The V gene is TRBV7-7 and the J gene is TRBJ2-5, with TRBD2 matching 12 junction bases. The TCR comes from a human donor in a cohort sampled during active COVID-19. The DNA is TGTGCCAGCAGCCAAGGGACTAGCGGGTTGAAGTACCAAGAGACCCAGTACTTC. This codes for CASSQGTSGLKYQETQYF.